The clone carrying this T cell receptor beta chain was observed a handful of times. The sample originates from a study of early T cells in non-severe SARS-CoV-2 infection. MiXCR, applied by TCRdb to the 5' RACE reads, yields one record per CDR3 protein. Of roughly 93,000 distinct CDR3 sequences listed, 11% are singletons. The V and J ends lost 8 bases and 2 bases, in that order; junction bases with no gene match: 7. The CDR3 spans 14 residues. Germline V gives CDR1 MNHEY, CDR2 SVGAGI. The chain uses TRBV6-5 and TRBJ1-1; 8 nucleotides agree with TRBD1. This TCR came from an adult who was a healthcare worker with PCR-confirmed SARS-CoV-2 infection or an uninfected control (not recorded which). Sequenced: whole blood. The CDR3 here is CASFGTGENTEAFF. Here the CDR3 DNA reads TGTGCCAGCTTCGGGACAGGAGAAAACACTGAAGCTTTCTTT.